The T cell receptor beta chain described here comes from a study of blood T cell repertoires in COVID-19 (dated by TCRdb to about 2020). With regard to the full study: The collaborator samples originated in the United States, Italy and Spain and spanned the acute and convalescent phases of COVID-19. The material from the prospective study consisted of cDNA or gDNA derived from T cells, B-cell-depleted T cells, or PBMCs. The dataset comprised deeply sampled blood TCRbeta repertoires from subjects exposed to, actively infected with, or recovered from COVID-19. The repertoires were released in a freely available public database intended as a resource for research on the immune response to SARS-CoV-2. Samples were obtained from the ongoing ImmuneRACE study (first 160 participants) and from over 1,000 subjects provided by 6 global collaborators. The sample metadata nearly always contained a de-identified subject ID, COVID-19 status, age in years and sex. Where available, HLA class I and class II types were obtained from metadata supplied by the sample provider rather than from assay-based typing.

This clone appeared a few times. Its antigen remains undetermined. No per-base quality is available; no much larger clone lies one base away. The immunoSEQ Assay, a bias-controlled multiplex PCR, was used to amplify TCRbeta CDR3 regions from genomic DNA. As for the authors' bioinformatics: The number of nucleated cells in each sample was estimated by amplification of reference gene primers within the assay. To quantify the absolute abundance of each unique TCRbeta CDR3 rearrangement, sequence reads were collapsed and filtered. Productive Simpson clonality was computed per sample as the square root of Simpson's diversity index over productive rearrangements. The immuneACCESS repertoire file appears here via TCRdb, limited to in-frame rearrangements. These files lack a portion of the clones; in checked studies, under half of the deficit traces to unresolved V genes, and the cause of the others is not known. V and J calls and clone size are copied from that table; D and trimming were computed from the DNA. Counted in this sample were around 87,000 clones; over 70% of them appeared once. The ten largest clones take up approximately 10% of the sample.

What the authors observed across the whole study: The quantity of clinical and demographic metadata differed by source and by participant and was supplied without curation.

Each collaborating institution followed its own protocols to collect whole blood in K2EDTA tubes. Collaborator samples were shipped for TCRbeta analysis as frozen whole blood, isolated PBMCs, or DNA extracted from either sample type. The germline V and J ends show losses of 3 bases and 2 bases respectively, and no gene match explains 8 bases of the junction. CDR1 is given as SEHNR and CDR2 as FQNEAQ, both from the germline V gene (reference sequence). The CDR3 sequence holds 18 residues, the cysteine and phenylalanine included. This entry keeps only the CDR3 DNA: 54 bases, framed from base 1. Specimen: peripheral blood. This sequence originates from a woman of 80 years or more with acute or convalescent COVID-19. The chain is made from TRBV7-9 and TRBJ2-3, and TRBD2 aligns with 13 junction nucleotides. The CDR3 region has the sequence CASSFGLAGARNTDTQYF. The nucleotide sequence is given as TGTGCCAGCAGCTTCGGACTAGCGGGGGCCCGTAACACAGATACGCAGTATTTT.